This TCR beta chain was identified during a study of shared clonotypes between healthy human individuals. The protocol was immunoSEQ multiplex PCR, while the TCRdb copy is restricted to in-frame clones and leaves out a portion. The sample has about 1.1 million clones; approximately 80% are singletons. V lost 2 bases and J 4 bases, leaving 13 bases between the germline ends. CDR3 length: 15 residues. Germline V gives CDR1 LNHDA, CDR2 SQIVND (reference sequence). The clonotype comes from a man aged 18 to 30 in good health. Some clones in this sample may be carry-over from other donors' samples. Sequenced sample: memory CD4+ T cells from PBMCs. Subset meaning: CD45RA-negative fraction. This chain links TRBV19 with TRBJ2-3, with unresolved D. For the CDR3, the DNA is TGTGCCAGTAGTATACAGAGAAGGGTGGCAGATACGCAGTATTTT. It encodes CASSIQRRVADTQYF.